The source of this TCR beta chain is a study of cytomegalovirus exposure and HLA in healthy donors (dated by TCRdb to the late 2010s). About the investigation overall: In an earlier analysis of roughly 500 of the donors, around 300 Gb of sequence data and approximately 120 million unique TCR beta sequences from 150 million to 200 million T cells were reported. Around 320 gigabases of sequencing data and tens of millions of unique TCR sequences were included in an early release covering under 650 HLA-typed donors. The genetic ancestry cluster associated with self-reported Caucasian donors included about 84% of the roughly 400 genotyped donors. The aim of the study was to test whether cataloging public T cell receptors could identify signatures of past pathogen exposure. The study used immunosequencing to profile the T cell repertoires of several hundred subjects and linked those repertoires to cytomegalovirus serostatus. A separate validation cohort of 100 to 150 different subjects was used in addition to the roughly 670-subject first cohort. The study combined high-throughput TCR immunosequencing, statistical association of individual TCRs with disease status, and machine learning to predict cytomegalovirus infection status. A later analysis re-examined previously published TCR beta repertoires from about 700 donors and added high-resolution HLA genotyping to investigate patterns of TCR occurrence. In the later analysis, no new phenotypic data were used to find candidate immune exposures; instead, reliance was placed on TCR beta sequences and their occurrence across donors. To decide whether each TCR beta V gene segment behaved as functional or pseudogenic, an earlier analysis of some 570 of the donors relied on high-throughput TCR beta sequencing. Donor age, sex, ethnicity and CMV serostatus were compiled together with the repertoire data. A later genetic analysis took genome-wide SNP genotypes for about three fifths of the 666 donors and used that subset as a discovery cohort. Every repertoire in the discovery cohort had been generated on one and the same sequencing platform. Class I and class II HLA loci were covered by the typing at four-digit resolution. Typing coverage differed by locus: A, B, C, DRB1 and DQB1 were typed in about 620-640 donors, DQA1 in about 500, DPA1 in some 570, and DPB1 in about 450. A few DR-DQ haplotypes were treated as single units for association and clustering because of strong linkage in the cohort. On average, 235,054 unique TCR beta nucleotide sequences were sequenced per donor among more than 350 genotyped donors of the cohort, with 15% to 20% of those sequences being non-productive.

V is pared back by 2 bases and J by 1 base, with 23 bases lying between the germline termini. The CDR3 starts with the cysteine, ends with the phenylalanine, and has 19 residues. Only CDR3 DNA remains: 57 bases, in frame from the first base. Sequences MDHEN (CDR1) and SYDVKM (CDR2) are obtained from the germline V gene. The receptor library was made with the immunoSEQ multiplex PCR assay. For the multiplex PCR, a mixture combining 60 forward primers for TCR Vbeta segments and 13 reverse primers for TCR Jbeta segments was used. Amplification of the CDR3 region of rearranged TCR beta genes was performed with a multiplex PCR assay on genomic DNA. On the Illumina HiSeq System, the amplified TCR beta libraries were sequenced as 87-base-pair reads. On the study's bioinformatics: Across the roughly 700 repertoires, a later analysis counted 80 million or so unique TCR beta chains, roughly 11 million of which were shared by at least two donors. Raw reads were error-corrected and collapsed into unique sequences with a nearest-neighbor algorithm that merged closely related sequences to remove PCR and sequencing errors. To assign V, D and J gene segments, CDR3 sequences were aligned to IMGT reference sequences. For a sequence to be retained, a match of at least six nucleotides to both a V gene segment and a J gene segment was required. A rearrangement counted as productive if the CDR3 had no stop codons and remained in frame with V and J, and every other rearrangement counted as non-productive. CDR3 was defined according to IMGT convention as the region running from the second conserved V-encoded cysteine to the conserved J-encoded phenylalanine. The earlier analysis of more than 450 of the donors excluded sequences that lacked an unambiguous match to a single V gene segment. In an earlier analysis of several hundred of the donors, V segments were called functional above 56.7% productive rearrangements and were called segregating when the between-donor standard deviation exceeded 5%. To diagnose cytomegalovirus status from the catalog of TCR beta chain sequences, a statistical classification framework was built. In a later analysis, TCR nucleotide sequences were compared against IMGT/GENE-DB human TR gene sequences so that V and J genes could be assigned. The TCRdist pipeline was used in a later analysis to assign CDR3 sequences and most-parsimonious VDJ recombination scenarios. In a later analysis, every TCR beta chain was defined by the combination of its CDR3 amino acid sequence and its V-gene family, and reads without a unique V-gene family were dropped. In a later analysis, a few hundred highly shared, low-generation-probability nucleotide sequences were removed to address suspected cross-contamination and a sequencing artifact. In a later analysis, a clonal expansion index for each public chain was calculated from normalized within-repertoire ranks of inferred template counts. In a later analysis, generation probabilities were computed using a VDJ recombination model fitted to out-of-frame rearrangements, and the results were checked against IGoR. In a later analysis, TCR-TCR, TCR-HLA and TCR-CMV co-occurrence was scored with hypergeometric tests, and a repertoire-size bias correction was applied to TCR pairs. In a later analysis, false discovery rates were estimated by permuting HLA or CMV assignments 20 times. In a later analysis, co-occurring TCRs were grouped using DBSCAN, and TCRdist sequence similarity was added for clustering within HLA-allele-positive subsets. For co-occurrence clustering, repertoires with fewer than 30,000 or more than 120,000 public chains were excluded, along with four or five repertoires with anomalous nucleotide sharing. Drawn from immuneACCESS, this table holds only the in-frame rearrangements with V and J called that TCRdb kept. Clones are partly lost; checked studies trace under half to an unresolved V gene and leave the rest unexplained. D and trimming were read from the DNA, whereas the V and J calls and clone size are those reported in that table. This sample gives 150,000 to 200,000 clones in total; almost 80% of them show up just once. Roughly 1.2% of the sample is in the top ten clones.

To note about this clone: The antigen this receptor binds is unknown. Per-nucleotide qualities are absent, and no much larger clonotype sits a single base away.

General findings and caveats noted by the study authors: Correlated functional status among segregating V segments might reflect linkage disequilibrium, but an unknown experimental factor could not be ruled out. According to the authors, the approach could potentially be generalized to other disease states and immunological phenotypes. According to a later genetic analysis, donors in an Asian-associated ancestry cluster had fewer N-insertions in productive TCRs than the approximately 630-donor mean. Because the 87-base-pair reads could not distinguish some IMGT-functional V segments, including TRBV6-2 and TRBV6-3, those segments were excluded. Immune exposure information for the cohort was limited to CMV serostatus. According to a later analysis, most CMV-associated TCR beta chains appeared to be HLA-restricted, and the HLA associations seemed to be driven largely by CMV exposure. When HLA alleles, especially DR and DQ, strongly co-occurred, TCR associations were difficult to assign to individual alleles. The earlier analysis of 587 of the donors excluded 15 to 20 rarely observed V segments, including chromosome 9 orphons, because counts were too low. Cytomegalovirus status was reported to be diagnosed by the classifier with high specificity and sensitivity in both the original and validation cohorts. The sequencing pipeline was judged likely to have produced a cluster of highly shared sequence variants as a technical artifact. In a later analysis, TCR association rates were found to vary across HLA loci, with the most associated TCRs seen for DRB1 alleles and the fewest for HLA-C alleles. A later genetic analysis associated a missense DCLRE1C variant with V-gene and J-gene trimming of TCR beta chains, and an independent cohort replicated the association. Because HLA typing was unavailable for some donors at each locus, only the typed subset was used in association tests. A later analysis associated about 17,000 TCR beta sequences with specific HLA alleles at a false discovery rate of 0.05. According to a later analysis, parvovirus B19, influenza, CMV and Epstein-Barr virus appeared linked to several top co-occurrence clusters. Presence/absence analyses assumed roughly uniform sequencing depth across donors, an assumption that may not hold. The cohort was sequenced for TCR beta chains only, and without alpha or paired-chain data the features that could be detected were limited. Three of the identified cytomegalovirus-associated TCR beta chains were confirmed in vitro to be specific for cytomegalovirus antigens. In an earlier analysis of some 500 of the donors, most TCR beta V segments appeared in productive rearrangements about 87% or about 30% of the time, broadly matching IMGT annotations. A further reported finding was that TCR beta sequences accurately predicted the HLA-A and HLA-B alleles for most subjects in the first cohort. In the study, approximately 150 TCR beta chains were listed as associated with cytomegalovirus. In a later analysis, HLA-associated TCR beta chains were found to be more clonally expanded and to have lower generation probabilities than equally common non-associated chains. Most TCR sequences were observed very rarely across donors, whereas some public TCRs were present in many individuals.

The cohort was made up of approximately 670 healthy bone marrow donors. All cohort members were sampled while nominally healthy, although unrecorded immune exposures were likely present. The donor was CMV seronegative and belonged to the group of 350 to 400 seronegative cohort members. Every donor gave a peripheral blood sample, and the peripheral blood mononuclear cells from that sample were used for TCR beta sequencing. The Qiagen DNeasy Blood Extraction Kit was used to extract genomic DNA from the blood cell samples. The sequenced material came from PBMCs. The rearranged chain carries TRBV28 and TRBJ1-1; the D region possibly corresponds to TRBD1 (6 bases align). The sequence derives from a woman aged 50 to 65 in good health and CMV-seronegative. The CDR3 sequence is CASSLKSVWIRGANTEAFF. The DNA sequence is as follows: TGTGCCAGCAGTTTAAAGTCTGTCTGGATCAGGGGCGCGAACACTGAAGCTTTCTTT.